The present TCR beta chain was sequenced within a study of cytomegalovirus exposure and HLA in healthy donors. This CDR3 has 15 residues. Germline assignment: CDR1 SGHTA and CDR2 FQGNSA. Germline trimming cut 5 bases from V and 3 bases from J; bases unmatched to any gene: 4. PCR amplification relied on 60 Vbeta primers (plus 13 Jbeta primers). TCRdb's copy holds only in-frame clones and misses some; the assay was immunoSEQ multiplex PCR. This sample yields about 120,000 clones, of which 72% are seen a single time; less than 5% belongs to the top ten. Sequencing input: PBMCs. This receptor was taken from a man between 25 and 39 years old in good health and CMV-seronegative. This rearrangement joins TRBV7-2 to TRBJ2-7; 13 bases map to TRBD2. The CDR3 sequence: CASSKRTSGGYEQYF. The CDR3 DNA is TGTGCCAGCAGCAAACGGACTAGCGGGGGCTACGAGCAGTACTTC.